This TCR beta chain was sequenced for a study of human T cells and chemical hapten exposure. On the study more broadly: Recorded diagnoses among the mostly female patients were alopecia areata, totalis or universalis. Study-wide results and limits: Significantly more large CDR3 similarity clusters were formed by expanded TCRs than by controls.

J was trimmed by 6 bases and V by 9 bases; bases with no gene match: 11. The CDR3 totals 16 residues. Germline CDR1 is LNHDA and CDR2 is SQIVND (reference sequence). Noted time point: pre-sensitization, week 0. Specified treatment: therapeutic diphenylcyclopropenone sensitization with weekly scalp DPC. With regard to this clonotype: No antigen is known for it.

MiXCR, applied by TCRdb to the RACE reads, yields one record per CDR3 protein. The sample has around 100,000 distinct CDR3 sequences; about a tenth are singletons. The chain joins TRBV19 to TRBJ2-2; 12 bases fit TRBD1. The source material was whole blood, sampled in connection with sensitization to the hapten diphenylcyclopropenone (DPC). The source of this sequence is a woman aged 55-69 years with alopecia areata. Some clones in this sample may be carry-over from other donors' samples. The CDR3 is CASRDRGLLGAGELFF. In DNA form, the CDR3 reads TGTGCCAGCCGGGACAGGGGGCTGCTGGGGGCCGGGGAGCTGTTTTTT.